This record covers a single T cell receptor (beta chain). These data originate in a study of blood T cell repertoires in COVID-19. Study at large: PBMCs, B-cell-depleted T cells, or T cells provided the cDNA or gDNA that made up the material.

TCRdb's table, derived via immunoSEQ multiplex PCR, lists solely in-frame clones and lacks some. The sample lists 150,000 or so clones; roughly 80% were seen once. The clonotype was recovered from a woman aged 45 to 65 with active or convalescent COVID-19. Sequenced material: peripheral blood.

CDR3 nucleotide sequence: TGTGCCAGCACCGATCGGGGGGCAGCGAACACCGGGGAGCTGTTTTTT. Translating gives CASTDRGAANTGELFF. The chain employs TRBV7-3 and TRBJ2-2; weak D call: TRBD2 (7 bases). The CDR3 contains 16 residues. V lost 7 bases to trimming and J lost 0 bases, with 15 bases between them. CDR1 SGHTA and CDR2 FQGTGA come from the germline V gene.